This TCR beta chain is drawn from a study of molecular identifiers for immune sequencing clone quantification. The bulk TCR libraries were made with methods described before and with listed TCR primers. Each CDR3 protein is one row after TCRdb ran MiXCR on the PCR reads. The data hold about 640,000 distinct CDR3 sequences, with nearly 20% observed a single time. CDR1 is SGHDT and CDR2 is YYEEEE in the germline V gene. V shed 3 bases and J shed 2 bases, with 15 bases lying between them. The CDR3 has 17 residues. About this clonotype itself: Possible read error: a much larger clone is one base away. Since no conserved phenylalanine or tryptophan closes the CDR3, a read error is the likely cause.

Sequencing was performed on naive CD8+ T cells from blood, with Jurkat cell RNA spiked in. Subset reported: FACS-sorted CD8+CD4-CCR7+CD45RA+ naive T cells. This sequence originates from a human donor in good health. Some libraries in this study had Jurkat cell RNA spiked in. The chain recombines TRBV5-6 with TRBJ1-6, with D unresolved. CDR3 DNA sequence: TGTGCCAGCAGCTCGATGGGGATAACCACCTATAATTCACCCCTCCACCTT. Amino acids: CASSSMGITTYNSPLHL.